This T cell receptor beta chain comes out of a study of T cells in Graves' hyperthyroidism and ophthalmopathy. Amplification yielded TCR beta CDR3 regions, with RNA transcripts as the source. Researchers ran a first-round RT-PCR on the TCR CDR3 using the HTBI primer set. TCRdb reprocessed the multiplex PCR reads with MiXCR, giving one entry per CDR3 protein. The table records about 690,000 distinct CDR3 sequences, 17% of them present only once. This clonotype was seen more than once but under ten times. CDR1 is SGHAT and CDR2 is FQNNGV in the germline V gene. This CDR3 has 12 amino acids. Over 18 months, lack of ophthalmopathy progression marked Graves' hyperthyroidism as stable. Aged 18 to 65, the patients had hyperthyroidism that was newly diagnosed and had lasted under 2 months. PBMCs were sourced from more than 9 ml fresh peripheral blood.

This chain links TRBV11-2 with TRBJ2-1; no clear D. Sequencing input: blood. The TCR was taken from a man in his fifties with Graves' hyperthyroidism. The CDR3 DNA follows: TGTGTCAGTCAAGGCCGGTACAATGAGCAGTTCTTC. Protein sequence: CVSQGRYNEQFF.